This TCR beta chain is drawn from a study of cytomegalovirus exposure and HLA in healthy donors. At the level of the study: Unique TCRs from HLA-typed donors, approximately 80 million of them, were held in an early data release.

Regarding the study as a whole: Further analysis was carried out later, and it showed several of the most significant clusters appearing linked to common viral pathogens. Most subjects had HLA-A and HLA-B alleles reportedly predicted accurately by TCR beta sequences. Most TCR sequences were seen very rarely across donors, but some public TCRs occurred in many.

Notes on this clone: The antigen is unknown.

PCR involved 60 Vbeta and 13 Jbeta primers. Sequenced by immunoSEQ multiplex PCR; TCRdb stores in-frame clones only, minus some. Of roughly 130,000 clones listed, roughly four fifths were seen once; the top ten hold 5.8%. CDR1 SGHTA and CDR2 FQGNSA come from the germline V gene. The CDR3 has 14 residues. V was shortened by 1 base and J by 3 bases, with 9 bases between the two germline ends. This TCR was recovered from a woman in her fifties or sixties in good health and CMV-seropositive. The genes are TRBV7-2 and TRBJ1-2, with TRBD1 as a possible D gene (5 bases). Sequencing was carried out using PBMCs. CDR3 in amino acids: CASSLERGHYGYTF. CDR3 nucleotides: TGTGCCAGCAGCTTAGAAAGGGGCCACTATGGCTACACCTTC.